This T cell receptor (beta chain) was identified in a study of cytomegalovirus exposure and HLA in healthy donors. There are a few counts of this clone. What it recognizes is unknown. The study ran its PCR with 60 Vbeta and 13 Jbeta primers. Sequencing used immunoSEQ multiplex PCR; TCRdb keeps in-frame clones, though not all of them. The repertoire has 150,000 to 200,000 clones, about 59% of them found once; the top ten carry less than 3%. Overall study findings and caveats: Reportedly, HLA-A and HLA-B alleles of most subjects were accurately predicted from TCR beta. For TCR beta chains, V- and J-gene trimming was later linked to a missense DCLRE1C variant. Sequencing probably produced one cluster of sequence variants that were highly shared.

The V and J ends lost 5 bases and 5 bases respectively, with 12 bases between them. The V gene's germline CDR1 is MNHEY and CDR2 SVGAGI. There are 13 residues in the CDR3. Sequenced input: PBMCs. The gene calls are TRBV6-5 and TRBJ2-5, with D maybe TRBD2 (5 bases). This TCR derives from a man aged 35 to 55 in good health and CMV-seronegative. The CDR3 nucleotides read TGTGCCAGCAGTCGGGATCAGTCGGAGACCCAGTACTTC. Translated, it gives CASSRDQSETQYF.